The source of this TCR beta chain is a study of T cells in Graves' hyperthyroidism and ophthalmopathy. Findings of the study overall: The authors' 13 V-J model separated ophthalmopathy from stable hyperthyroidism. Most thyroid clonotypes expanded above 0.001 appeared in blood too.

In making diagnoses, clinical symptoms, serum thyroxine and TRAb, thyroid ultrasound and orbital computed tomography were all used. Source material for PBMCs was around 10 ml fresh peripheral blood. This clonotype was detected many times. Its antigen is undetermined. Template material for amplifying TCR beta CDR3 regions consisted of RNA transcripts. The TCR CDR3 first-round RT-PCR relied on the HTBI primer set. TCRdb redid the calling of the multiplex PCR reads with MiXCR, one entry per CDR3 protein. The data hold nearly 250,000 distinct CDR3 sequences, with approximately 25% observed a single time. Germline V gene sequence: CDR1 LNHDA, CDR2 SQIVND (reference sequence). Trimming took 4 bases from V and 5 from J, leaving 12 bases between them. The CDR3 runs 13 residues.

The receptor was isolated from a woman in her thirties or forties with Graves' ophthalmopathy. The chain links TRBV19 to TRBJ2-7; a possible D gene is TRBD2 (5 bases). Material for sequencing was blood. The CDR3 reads CASSKPGSNEQYF. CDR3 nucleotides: TGTGCCAGTAGTAAACCTGGGAGCAACGAGCAGTACTTC.